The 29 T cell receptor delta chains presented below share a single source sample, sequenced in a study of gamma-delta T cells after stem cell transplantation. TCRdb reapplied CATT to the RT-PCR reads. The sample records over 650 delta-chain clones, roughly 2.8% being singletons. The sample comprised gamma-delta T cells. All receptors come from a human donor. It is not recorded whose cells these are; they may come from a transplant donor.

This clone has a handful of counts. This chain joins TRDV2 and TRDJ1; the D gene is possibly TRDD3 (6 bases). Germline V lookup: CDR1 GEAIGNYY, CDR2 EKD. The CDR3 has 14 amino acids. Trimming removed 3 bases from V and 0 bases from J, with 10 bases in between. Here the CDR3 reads CACDPLGHTDKLIF. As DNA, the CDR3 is TGTGCCTGTGACCCTCTGGGGCACACCGATAAACTCATCTTT.

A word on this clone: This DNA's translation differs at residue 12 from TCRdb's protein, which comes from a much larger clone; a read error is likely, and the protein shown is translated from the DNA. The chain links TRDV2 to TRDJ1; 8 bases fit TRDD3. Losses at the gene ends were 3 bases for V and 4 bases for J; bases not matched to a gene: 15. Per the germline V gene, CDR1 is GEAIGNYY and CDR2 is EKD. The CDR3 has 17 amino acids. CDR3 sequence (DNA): TGTGCCTGTGACTTAGTGGGGGATCCTGGGGGTAGCGATAAACTCATCTTT. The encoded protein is CACDLVGDPGGSDKLIF.

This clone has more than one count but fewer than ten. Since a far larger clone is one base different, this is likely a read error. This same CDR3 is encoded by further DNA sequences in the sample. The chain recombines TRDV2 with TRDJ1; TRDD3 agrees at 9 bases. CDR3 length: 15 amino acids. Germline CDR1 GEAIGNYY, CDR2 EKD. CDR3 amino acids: CACDRLGDNTDKLIF. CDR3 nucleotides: TGTGCCTGTGACAGACTGGGGGACAACACAGATAAACTCATCTTT.

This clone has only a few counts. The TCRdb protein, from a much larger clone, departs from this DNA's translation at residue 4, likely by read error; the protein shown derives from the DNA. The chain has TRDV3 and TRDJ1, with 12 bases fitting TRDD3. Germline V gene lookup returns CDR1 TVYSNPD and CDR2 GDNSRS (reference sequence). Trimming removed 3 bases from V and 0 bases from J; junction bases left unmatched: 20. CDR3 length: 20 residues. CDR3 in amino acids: CAFGPLPTYTGGYYTDKLIF. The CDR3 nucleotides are TGTGCCTTCGGCCCCCTTCCTACTTATACTGGGGGATACTACACCGATAAACTCATCTTT.

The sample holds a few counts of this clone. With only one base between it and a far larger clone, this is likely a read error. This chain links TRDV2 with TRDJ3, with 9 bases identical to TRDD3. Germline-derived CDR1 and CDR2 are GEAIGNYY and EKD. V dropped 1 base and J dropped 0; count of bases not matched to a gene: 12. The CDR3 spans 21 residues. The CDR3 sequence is CACDTVLTGGPSSWDTRQMFF. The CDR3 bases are TGTGCCTGTGACACGGTCCTTACTGGGGGACCCAGCTCCTGGGACACCCGACAGATGTTTTTC.

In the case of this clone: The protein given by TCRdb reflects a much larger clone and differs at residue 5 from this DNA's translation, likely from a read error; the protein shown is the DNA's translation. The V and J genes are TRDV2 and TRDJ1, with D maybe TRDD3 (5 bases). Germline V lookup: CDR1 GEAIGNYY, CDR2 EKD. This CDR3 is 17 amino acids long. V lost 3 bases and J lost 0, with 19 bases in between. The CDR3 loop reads CACDSLSDGGDTDKLIF. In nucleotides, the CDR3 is TGTGCCTGTGACTCTCTTTCCGACGGGGGGGACACCGATAAACTCATCTTT.

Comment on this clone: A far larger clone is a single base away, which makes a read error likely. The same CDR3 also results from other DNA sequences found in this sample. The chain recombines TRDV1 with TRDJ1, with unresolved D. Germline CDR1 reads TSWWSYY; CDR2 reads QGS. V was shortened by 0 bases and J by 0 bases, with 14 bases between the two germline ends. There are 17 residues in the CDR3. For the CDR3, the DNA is TGTGCTCTTGGGGAACTATCTAATGCTCCGTACACCGATAAACTCATCTTT. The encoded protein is CALGELSNAPYTDKLIF.

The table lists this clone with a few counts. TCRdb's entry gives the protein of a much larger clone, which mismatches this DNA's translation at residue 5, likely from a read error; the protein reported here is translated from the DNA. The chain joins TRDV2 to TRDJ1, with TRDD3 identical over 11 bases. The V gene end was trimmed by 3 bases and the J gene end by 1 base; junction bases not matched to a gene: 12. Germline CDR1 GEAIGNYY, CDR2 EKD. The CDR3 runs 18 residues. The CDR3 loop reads CACDALLGDKGSTDKLIF. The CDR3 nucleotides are TGTGCCTGTGACGCCTTACTGGGGGATAAAGGGTCCACCGATAAACTCATCTTT.

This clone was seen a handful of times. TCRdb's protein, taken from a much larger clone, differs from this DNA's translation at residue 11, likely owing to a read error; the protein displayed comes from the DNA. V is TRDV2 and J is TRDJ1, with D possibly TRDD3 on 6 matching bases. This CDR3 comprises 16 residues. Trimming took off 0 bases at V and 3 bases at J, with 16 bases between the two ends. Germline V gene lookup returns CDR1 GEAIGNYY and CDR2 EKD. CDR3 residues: CACDTLGPSDADKLIF. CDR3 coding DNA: TGTGCCTGTGACACCCTGGGGCCCTCGGACGCCGATAAACTCATCTTT.

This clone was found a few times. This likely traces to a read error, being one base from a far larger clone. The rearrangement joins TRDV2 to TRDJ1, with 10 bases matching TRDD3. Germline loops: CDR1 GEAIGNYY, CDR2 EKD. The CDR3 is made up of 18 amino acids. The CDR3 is CACDTVGGGYPNTDKPIF. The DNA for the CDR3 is TGTGCCTGTGACACCGTTGGTGGGGGATACCCTAACACCGATAAACCCATCTTT.

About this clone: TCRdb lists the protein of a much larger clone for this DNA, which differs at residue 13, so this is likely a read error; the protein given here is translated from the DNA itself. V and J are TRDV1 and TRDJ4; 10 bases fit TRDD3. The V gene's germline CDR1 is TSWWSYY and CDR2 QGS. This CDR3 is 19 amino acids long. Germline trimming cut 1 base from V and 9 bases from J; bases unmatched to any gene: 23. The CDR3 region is CALGERFWWGIPITGQLIF. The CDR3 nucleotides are TGTGCTCTTGGGGAACGGTTCTGGTGGGGGATACCAATAACAGGGCAGTTGATCTTT.

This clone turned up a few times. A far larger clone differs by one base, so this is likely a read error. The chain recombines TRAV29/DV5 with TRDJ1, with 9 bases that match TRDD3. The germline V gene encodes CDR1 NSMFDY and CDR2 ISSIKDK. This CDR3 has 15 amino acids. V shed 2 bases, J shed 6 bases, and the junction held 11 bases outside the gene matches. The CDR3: CAASRPGGLANKLIF. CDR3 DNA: TGTGCAGCAAGTCGACCTGGGGGATTGGCCAATAAACTCATCTTT.

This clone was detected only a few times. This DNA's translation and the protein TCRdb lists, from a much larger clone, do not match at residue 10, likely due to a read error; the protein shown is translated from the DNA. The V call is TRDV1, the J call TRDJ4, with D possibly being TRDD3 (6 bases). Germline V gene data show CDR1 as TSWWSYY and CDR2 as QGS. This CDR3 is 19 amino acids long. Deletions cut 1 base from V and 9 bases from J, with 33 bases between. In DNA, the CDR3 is TGTGCTCTTGGGGAACGGTTCTGGTGGTGGATACCAGTAACAGGGCAGTTGATCTTT. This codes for CALGERFWWWIPVTGQLIF.

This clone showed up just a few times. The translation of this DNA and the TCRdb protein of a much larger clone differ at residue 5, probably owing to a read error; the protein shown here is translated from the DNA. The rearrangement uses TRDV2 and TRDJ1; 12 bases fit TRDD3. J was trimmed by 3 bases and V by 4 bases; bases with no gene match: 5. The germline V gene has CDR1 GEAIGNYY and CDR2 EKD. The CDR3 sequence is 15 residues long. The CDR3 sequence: CACERLGDTSDKLIF. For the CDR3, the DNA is TGTGCCTGTGAAAGACTGGGGGATACTTCCGATAAACTCATCTTT.

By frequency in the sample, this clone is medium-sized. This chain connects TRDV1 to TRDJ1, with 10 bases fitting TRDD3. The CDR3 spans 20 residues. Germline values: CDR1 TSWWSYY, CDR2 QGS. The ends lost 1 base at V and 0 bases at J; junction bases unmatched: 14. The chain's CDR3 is CALGERFPALGDWYTDKLIF. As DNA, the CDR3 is TGTGCTCTTGGGGAACGATTTCCCGCACTGGGGGATTGGTACACCGATAAACTCATCTTT.

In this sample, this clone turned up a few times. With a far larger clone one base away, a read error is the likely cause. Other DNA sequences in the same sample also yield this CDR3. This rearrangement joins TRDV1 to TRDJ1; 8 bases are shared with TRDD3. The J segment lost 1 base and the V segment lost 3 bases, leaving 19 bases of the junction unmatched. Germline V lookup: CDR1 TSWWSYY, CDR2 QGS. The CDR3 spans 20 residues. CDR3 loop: CALGELGTLLGVWCTDKLIF. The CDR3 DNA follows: TGTGCTCTTGGGGAGCTCGGTACCTTACTGGGGGTTTGGTGCACCGATAAACTCATCTTT.

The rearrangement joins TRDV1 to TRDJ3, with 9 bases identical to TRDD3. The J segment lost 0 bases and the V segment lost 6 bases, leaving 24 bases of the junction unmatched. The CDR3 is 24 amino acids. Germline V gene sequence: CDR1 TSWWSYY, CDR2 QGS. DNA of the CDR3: TGTGCTCTTGGTTTGGGTCGGCTCTCCCCAACTGGGGGACCCAGCTCCTGGGACACCCGACAGATGTTTTTC. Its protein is CALGLGRLSPTGGPSSWDTRQMFF.

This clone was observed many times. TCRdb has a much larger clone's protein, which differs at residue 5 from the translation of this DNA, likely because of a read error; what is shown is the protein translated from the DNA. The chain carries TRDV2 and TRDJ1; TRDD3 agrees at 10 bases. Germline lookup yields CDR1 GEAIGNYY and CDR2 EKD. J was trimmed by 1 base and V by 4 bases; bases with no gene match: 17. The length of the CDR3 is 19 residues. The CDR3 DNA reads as TGTGCCTGTGAGGCCCTTGGGGAGCTGGGGGATAGGGTCACCGATAAACTCATCTTT. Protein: CACEALGELGDRVTDKLIF.

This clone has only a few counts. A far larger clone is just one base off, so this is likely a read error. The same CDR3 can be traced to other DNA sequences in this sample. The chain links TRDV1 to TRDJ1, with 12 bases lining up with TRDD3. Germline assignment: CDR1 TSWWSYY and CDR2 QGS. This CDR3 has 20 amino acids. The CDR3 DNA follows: TGCGCTCTTGGGGAAACAATGGGGGAGTACTGGGGGATACTTTCCGATAAACTCATCTTT. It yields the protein CALGETMGEYWGILSDKLIF.

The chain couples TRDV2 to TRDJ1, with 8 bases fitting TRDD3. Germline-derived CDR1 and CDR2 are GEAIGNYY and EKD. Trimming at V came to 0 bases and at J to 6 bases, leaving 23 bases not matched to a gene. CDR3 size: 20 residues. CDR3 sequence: CACDTRGGTGGYVLVYKLIF. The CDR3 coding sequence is TGTGCCTGTGACACCCGAGGCGGGACCGGGGGATATGTTTTGGTGTATAAACTCATCTTT.

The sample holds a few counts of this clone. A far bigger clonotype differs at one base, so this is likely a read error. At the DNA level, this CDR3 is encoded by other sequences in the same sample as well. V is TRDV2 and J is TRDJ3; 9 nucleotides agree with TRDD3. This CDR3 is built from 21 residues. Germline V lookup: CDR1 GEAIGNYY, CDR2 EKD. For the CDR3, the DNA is TGTGCCTGTGACACGATCCTTACTGGGGGACCCAGCTCCTGGGATACCCGACAGATGTTTTTC. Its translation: CACDTILTGGPSSWDTRQMFF.

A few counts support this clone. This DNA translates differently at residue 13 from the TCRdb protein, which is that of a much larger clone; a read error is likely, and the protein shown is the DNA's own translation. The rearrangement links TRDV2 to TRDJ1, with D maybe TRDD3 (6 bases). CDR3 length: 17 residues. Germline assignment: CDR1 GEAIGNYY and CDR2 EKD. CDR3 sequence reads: CACDPLSDGGDTGKLIF. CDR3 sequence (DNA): TGTGCCTGTGACCCTCTTTCCGACGGGGGGGACACCGGTAAACTCATCTTT.

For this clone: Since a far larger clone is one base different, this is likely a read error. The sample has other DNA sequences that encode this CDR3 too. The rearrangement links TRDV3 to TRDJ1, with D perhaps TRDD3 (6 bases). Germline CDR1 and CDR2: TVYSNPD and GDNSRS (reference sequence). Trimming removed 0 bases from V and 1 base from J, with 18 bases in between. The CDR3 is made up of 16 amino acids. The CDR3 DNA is TGTGCCTTTAGGCTGGGGATCGGCTGGGGCACCGATAAACTCATCTTT. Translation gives CAFRLGIGWGTDKLIF.

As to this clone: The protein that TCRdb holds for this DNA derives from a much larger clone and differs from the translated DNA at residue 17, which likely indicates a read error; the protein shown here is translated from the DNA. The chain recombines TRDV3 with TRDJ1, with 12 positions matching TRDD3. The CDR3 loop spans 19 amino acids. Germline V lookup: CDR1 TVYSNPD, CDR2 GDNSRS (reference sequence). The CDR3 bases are TGTGCCTCTGAACCCTACCCTGGGGGATACGGCCCGTACACCGATAAACCCATCTTT. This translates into CASEPYPGGYGPYTDKPIF.

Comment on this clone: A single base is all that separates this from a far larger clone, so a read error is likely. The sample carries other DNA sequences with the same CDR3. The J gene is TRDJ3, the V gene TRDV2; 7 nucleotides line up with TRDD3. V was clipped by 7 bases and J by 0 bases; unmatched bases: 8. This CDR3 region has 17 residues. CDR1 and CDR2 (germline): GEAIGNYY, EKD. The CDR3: CACAPAGGSWDTRQMFF. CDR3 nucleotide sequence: TGTGCCTGCGCGCCGGCTGGGGGCTCCTGGGACACCCGACAGATGTTTTTC.

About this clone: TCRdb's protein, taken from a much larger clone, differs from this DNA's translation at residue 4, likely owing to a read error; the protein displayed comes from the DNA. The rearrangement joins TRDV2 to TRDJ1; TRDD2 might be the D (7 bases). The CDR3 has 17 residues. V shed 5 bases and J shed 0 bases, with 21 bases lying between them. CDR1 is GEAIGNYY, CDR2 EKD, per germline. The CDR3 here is CACGSYTWGAYTDKLIF. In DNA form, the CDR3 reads TGTGCCTGTGGTTCCTACACTTGGGGGGCGTACACCGATAAACTCATCTTT.

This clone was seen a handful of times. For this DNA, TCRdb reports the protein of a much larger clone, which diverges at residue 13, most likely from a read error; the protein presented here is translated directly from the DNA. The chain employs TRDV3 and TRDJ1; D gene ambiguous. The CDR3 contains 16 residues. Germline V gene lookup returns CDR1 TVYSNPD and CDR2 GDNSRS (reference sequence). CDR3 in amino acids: CAFLGKWAQYTDELIF. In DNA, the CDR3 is TGTGCCTTTTTGGGCAAGTGGGCTCAGTACACCGATGAACTTATCTTT.

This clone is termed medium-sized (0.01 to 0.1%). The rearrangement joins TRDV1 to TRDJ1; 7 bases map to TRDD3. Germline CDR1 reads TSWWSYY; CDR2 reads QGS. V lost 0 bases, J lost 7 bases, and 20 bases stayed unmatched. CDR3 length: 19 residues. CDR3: CALGELSLGVPSGGGKLIF. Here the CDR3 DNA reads TGTGCTCTTGGGGAACTTTCCCTAGGCGTGCCTTCTGGGGGTGGTAAACTCATCTTT.

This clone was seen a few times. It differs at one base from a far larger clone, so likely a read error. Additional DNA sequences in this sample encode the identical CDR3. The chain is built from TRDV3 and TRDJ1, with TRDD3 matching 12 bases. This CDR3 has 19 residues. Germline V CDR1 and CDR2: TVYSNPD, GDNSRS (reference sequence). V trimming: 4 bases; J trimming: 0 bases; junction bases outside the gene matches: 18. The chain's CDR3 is CASEPYPGGYGPYTDKLIF. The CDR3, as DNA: TGTGCCTCTGAACCCTATCCTGGGGGATACGGCCCGTACACCGATAAACTCATCTTT.